This TCR beta chain was sequenced for a study of Graves' ophthalmopathy and Graves' hyperthyroidism. Study-wide background: Specimen type is peripheral blood, obtained at initial diagnosis before any treatment. General study results and limits: The model flagged ophthalmopathy progression at more than 60% sensitivity and 72.22% specificity.

Transcripts of RNA were the source for amplifying TCR beta CDR3 regions. Investigators did first-round RT-PCR with HTBI primers, then second-round multiplex PCR. TCRdb reprocessed the multiplex PCR reads with MiXCR, giving one entry per CDR3 protein. This table holds about 410,000 distinct CDR3 sequences, roughly 18% found once. The PBMCs used were ones drawn from approximately 9.9 ml of fresh peripheral blood. Notes on this clonotype: The antigen is unknown.

The sequenced material came from peripheral blood. The TCR comes from a woman between 18 and 29 years old with Graves' ophthalmopathy.

The CDR3 bases are TGTGCCAGCAGTTTAGTAGTAGGCGTTGGGGGCTCCTATAATTCACCCCTCCACTTT. Its protein is CASSLVVGVGGSYNSPLHF. J is TRBJ1-6 and V is TRBV27, with D possibly TRBD1 on 5 matching bases. CDR3 length: 19 amino acids. CDR1 MNHEY and CDR2 SMNVEV come from the germline V gene (reference sequence). The V end lost 2 bases, the J end lost 0 bases, and 17 bases lay between the germline ends.